A selection of T cell receptor beta chains follows, all from one sample in a study of blood T cell repertoires in COVID-19. Profiled with immunoSEQ multiplex PCR; TCRdb holds only in-frame clones, not every one. The sample yields roughly 440,000 clones, about 87% seen once. The sample consisted of peripheral blood. These TCRs come from a woman aged 45 to 65 with COVID-19, enrolled during active disease. Each CDR3 is given with its conserved first and last residue. D genes are given only for firm matches. The size entry is marked missing in some rows and otherwise reads once, few, many or a size class.

CDR3,DNA,size,D,J,V
CASGLTWSKGYTF,TGTGCCAGCGGATTGACTTGGTCGAAGGGCTACACCTTC,.,.,TRBJ1-2,TRBV2
CATSREQGFHYGYTF,TGTGCCACCAGCAGGGAGCAGGGTTTCCACTATGGCTACACCTTC,.,.,TRBJ1-2,TRBV15
CASSPDDSYGYTF,TGTGCCAGCTCACCAGATGACAGCTATGGCTACACCTTC,once,.,TRBJ1-2,TRBV18
CASSQTPGTGDNEQFF,TGTGCCAGCAGCCAGACGCCCGGGACAGGCGACAATGAGCAGTTCTTC,.,TRBD1,TRBJ2-1,TRBV3-1/TRBV3-2
CAISGDRANYGYTF,TGTGCCATCAGTGGGGACAGGGCTAACTATGGCTACACCTTC,.,TRBD1,TRBJ1-2,TRBV10-3
CATASARDRGDYGYTF,TGTGCCACCGCATCAGCCCGGGACAGGGGTGACTATGGCTACACCTTC,.,TRBD1,TRBJ1-2,TRBV27
CASSSTGWGQPQHF,TGTGCCAGCAGCTCCACAGGGTGGGGTCAGCCCCAGCATTTT,many,.,TRBJ1-5,TRBV11-2
CASSPRWGKFRGEQFF,TGTGCCAGCAGCCCTAGGTGGGGCAAATTTAGAGGTGAGCAGTTCTTC,once,.,TRBJ2-1,TRBV7-6
CASSSDRGQPQHF,TGTGCCAGCAGTTCGGACAGGGGGCAGCCCCAGCATTTT,few,TRBD1,TRBJ1-5,TRBV12-3/TRBV12-4
CATSRDYGFGDYGYTF,TGTGCCACCAGCAGAGATTATGGTTTCGGGGACTATGGCTACACCTTC,.,.,TRBJ1-2,TRBV15
CASGLAYTQYF,TGTGCTAGTGGTTTGGCCTATACGCAGTATTTT,.,.,TRBJ2-3,TRBV12-5
CASSSPMTSEGGQPQHF,TGTGCCAGCAGTTCCCCTATGACGTCCGAGGGTGGTCAGCCCCAGCATTTT,.,.,TRBJ1-5,TRBV28
CASSQELLTGKGYGYTF,TGTGCCAGCAGCCAAGAACTTTTGACAGGGAAGGGCTATGGCTACACCTTC,.,TRBD1,TRBJ1-2,TRBV3-1/TRBV3-2
CASSLKGFSGNTIYF,TGTGCCAGCAGTTTAAAGGGGTTCTCTGGAAACACCATATATTTT,.,.,TRBJ1-3,TRBV27
CASSPGRAGDLPNEQFF,TGCGCCAGCAGCCCCGGTCGGGCGGGGGACCTCCCCAATGAGCAGTTCTTC,.,TRBD2,TRBJ2-1,TRBV5-1
CASSGGTGAGEKLFF,TGTGCCAGCAGCGGGGGGACAGGGGCCGGTGAAAAACTGTTTTTT,.,TRBD1,TRBJ1-4,TRBV5-6
CASSLLAGGTDTQYF,TGTGCCAGCAGCCTCCTAGCGGGGGGTACAGATACGCAGTATTTT,.,TRBD2,TRBJ2-3,TRBV3-1/TRBV3-2
CASSQEEARLSSNQPQHF,TGCGCCAGCAGCCAAGAGGAGGCCAGACTTAGTAGCAATCAGCCCCAGCATTTT,.,.,TRBJ1-5,TRBV4-1
CASSLGGLESPLHF,TGTGCCAGCAGCTTAGGAGGGTTAGAATCACCCCTCCACTTT,.,.,TRBJ1-6,TRBV7-9
CASRVGNSYNSPLHF,TGTGCCAGCAGAGTCGGGAACTCCTATAATTCACCCCTCCACTTT,once,.,TRBJ1-6,TRBV27
CASRAGGGPGTGELFF,TGCGCCAGCAGGGCTGGGGGAGGGCCGGGCACCGGGGAGCTGTTTTTT,once,TRBD2,TRBJ2-2,TRBV10-2
CASSQETRGVSGTDTQYF,TGTGCCAGCAGCCAAGAAACACGGGGGGTTTCTGGCACAGATACGCAGTATTTT,.,TRBD2,TRBJ2-3,TRBV14
CASSLGGYGYTF,TGTGCCAGCAGTTTGGGCGGGTATGGCTACACCTTC,.,.,TRBJ1-2,TRBV6-5
CASSIAKQGLNTEAFF,TGTGCCAGTAGTATAGCGAAGCAGGGGCTCAACACTGAAGCTTTCTTT,.,.,TRBJ1-1,TRBV19
CASRLAGLTDTQYF,TGCGCCAGCAGATTAGCGGGGCTGACAGATACGCAGTATTTT,.,TRBD2,TRBJ2-3,TRBV5-1
CASRMGGAFRQPQHF,TGTGCCAGCCGGATGGGGGGGGCCTTTAGGCAGCCCCAGCATTTT,.,.,TRBJ1-5,TRBV28
CASSPYRGRGNTEAFF,TGTGCCAGCAGCCCATACAGGGGGAGGGGAAACACTGAAGCTTTCTTT,.,TRBD1,TRBJ1-1,TRBV7-2
CSVDRNEKLFF,TGCAGCGTCGACAGGAATGAAAAACTGTTTTTT,.,.,TRBJ1-4,TRBV29-1
CASRAPPGTLKGVDTEAFF,TGTGCCAGCAGAGCCCCCCCCGGGACCTTAAAGGGGGTGGACACTGAAGCTTTCTTT,.,.,TRBJ1-1,TRBV2
CAWSPDSRGYYGYTF,TGTGCCTGGAGTCCGGACTCCCGAGGGTACTATGGCTACACCTTC,.,.,TRBJ1-2,TRBV30
CASSQDIQTSNQPQHF,TGTGCCAGCAGCCAAGATATACAGACCAGCAATCAGCCCCAGCATTTT,.,.,TRBJ1-5,TRBV3-1/TRBV3-2
CASSSRPLGGPEQYF,TGTGCCAGCAGCTCTAGACCCCTGGGAGGGCCCGAGCAGTACTTC,.,TRBD2,TRBJ2-7,TRBV11-2
CASNLPRVGNSPLHF,TGTGCCAGTAACCTACCCAGGGTTGGGAATTCACCCCTCCACTTT,once,.,TRBJ1-6,TRBV19
CAWSGGQGRQPQHF,TGTGCCTGGAGTGGAGGACAGGGGCGACAGCCCCAGCATTTT,.,TRBD1,TRBJ1-5,TRBV30
CASSIDPGANVLTF,TGTGCCAGTAGTATAGATCCAGGGGCCAACGTCCTGACTTTC,once,.,TRBJ2-6,TRBV19
CASLPAYRAQRVFF,TGTGCCAGCCTACCTGCCTACCGGGCGCAGAGGGTGTTTTTT,.,.,TRBJ2-2,TRBV6-6
CASSWEGIGAFF,TGCGCCAGCAGCTGGGAGGGAATAGGAGCTTTCTTT,.,.,TRBJ1-1,TRBV5-1
CASCDTSYEQYF,TGTGCCAGCTGCGACACCTCCTACGAGCAGTACTTC,.,.,TRBJ2-7,TRBV11-2
CASRVDRDLNYGYTF,TGTGCCAGCAGGGTAGACAGGGACCTAAACTATGGCTACACCTTC,few,TRBD1,TRBJ1-2,TRBV2
CASSPPTGEKLFF,TGTGCCAGCTCACCACCTACCGGGGAAAAACTGTTTTTT,.,.,TRBJ1-4,TRBV18
CAWSSGTGTYEQYF,TGTGCCTGGAGCTCTGGGACAGGGACCTACGAGCAGTACTTC,.,TRBD1,TRBJ2-7,TRBV30
CASSVSDSHNSPLHF,TGTGCCAGCAGTGTCAGCGACAGTCATAATTCACCCCTCCACTTT,.,.,TRBJ1-6,TRBV2
CSVEITRGGYTF,TGCAGCGTTGAAATTACGCGGGGCGGCTACACCTTC,.,.,TRBJ1-2,TRBV29-1
CATSDRGLAGQYF,TGTGCCACCAGTGATAGGGGACTAGCGGGGCAGTATTTT,.,TRBD2,TRBJ2-3,TRBV24-1
CASSLGQGSYEQYF,TGTGCCAGCAGCCTTGGACAGGGTTCCTACGAGCAGTACTTC,once,TRBD1,TRBJ2-7,TRBV3-1/TRBV3-2
CASSTGYEQYF,TGTGCCAGCAGCACAGGGTACGAGCAGTACTTC,few,.,TRBJ2-7,TRBV6-5
CASSFKLLNYGYTF,TGTGCCAGCAGCTTCAAGCTACTTAACTATGGCTACACCTTC,.,.,TRBJ1-2,TRBV7-9
CASSPQGAVTYGYTF,TGTGCCAGCAGCCCTCAAGGGGCCGTCACCTATGGCTACACCTTC,.,.,TRBJ1-2,TRBV2
CASSLVPNPREQYF,TGCGCCAGCAGCTTGGTCCCCAATCCGCGGGAGCAGTACTTC,.,.,TRBJ2-7,TRBV5-1
CASNLEGPYKAFF,TGTGCCAGCAACTTGGAGGGGCCGTACAAAGCTTTCTTT,.,.,TRBJ1-1,TRBV11-2